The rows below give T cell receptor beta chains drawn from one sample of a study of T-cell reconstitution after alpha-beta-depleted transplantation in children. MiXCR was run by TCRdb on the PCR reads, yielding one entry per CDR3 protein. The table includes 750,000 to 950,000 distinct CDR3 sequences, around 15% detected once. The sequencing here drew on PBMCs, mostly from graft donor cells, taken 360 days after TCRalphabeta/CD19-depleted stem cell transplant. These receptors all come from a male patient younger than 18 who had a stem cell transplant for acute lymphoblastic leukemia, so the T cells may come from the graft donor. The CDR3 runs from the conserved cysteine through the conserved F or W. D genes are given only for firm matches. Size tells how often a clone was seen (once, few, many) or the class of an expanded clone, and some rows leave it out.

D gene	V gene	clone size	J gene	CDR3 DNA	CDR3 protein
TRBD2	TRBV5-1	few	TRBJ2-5	TGCGCCAGCAGCGGGCTAGCGGGAGACGTTAAGACCCAGTACTTC	CASSGLAGDVKTQYF
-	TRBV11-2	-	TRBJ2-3	TGTGCCAGCAGCTTAGGGACCTTCGGAGTTAGCACAGATACGCAGTATTTT	CASSLGTFGVSTDTQYF
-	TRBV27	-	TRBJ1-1	TGTGCCAGCAGTTGGACCTTCATGAACACTGAAGCTTTCTTT	CASSWTFMNTEAFF
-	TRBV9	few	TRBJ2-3	TGTGCCAGCAGCGTGCTGGTTTCCCAAATCACAGATACGCAGTATTTT	CASSVLVSQITDTQYF
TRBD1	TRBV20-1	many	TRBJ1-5	TGCAGTGCTAGGTTGGACAGGGTGGTTCAGCCCCAGCATTTT	CSARLDRVVQPQHF
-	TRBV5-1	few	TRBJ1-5	TGCGCCAGCAGCTCGGTCCCACAGGGAACGGGCAATCAGCCCCAGCATTTT	CASSSVPQGTGNQPQHF
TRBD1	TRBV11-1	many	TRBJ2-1	TGTGCCAGCAGCTTGCATTGGACAGGAACCTACAATGAGCAGTTCTTC	CASSLHWTGTYNEQFF
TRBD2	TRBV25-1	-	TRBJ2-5	TGTGCCAGCAGTGAATTTAGCGGGATCCAAGAGACCCAGTACTTC	CASSEFSGIQETQYF
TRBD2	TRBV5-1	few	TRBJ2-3	TGCGCCAGCAGCTTGCCCAGCGGGAGGAGGGGTGGCACAGATACGCAGTATTTT	CASSLPSGRRGGTDTQYF
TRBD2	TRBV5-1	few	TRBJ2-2	TGCGCCAGCAGCTTGTTCGGACTAGCGGGTGTTGGGGCCGGGGAGCTGTTTTTT	CASSLFGLAGVGAGELFF
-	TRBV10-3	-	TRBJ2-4	TGTGCCGTCGGACCGTCAGGGGTAGCCAAAAACATTCAGTACTTC	CAVGPSGVAKNIQYF
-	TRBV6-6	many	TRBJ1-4	TGTGCCAGCAGTGCCGACTCTTGGGCGGAAAAACTGTTTTTT	CASSADSWAEKLFF
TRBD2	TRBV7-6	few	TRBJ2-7	TGTGCCAGCAGCTTAGCTAATAGCGGGCCCTACGAGCAGTACTTC	CASSLANSGPYEQYF
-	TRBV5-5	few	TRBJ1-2	TGTGCCAGCAGCTTGTGGGTTCTGCATGGCTACACCTTC	CASSLWVLHGYTF
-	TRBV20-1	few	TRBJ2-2	TGCAGTGCTAGAGATTTTCAAACCGCGAACACCGGGGAGCTGTTTTTT	CSARDFQTANTGELFF
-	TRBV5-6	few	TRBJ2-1	TGTGCCAGCAGCTTGGGGCATGTGAACCTTAATGAGCAGTTCTTC	CASSLGHVNLNEQFF
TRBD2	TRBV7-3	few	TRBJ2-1	TGTGCCAGCAGCCGGGGTGGTAGCGGGACCAATGAGCAGTTCTTC	CASSRGGSGTNEQFF
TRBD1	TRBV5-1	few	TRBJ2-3	TGCGCCAGCAGCTACGGACCCGGGACAGGGAGCACAGATACGCAGTATTTT	CASSYGPGTGSTDTQYF
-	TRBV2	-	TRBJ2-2	TGTGCCAGCATAGAATGGGGTACCGGGGAGCTGTTTTTT	CASIEWGTGELFF
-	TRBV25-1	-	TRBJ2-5	TGTGCCAGCAGGAGGGCTTTGCAAGAGACCCAGTACTTC	CASRRALQETQYF
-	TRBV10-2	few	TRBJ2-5	TGCGGGGCGATAGAATGTGGCAGGGATAAGCAGGAGACCCAGTACTTC	CGAIECGRDKQETQYF
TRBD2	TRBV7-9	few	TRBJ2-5	TGTGCCAGCAGCTTCGGGAGGTACCTTATAGTCCAAGAGACCCAGTACTTC	CASSFGRYLIVQETQYF
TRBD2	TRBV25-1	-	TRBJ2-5	TGTGCCAGCAGTGAACTAGCGGGATGGGAAGAGACCCAGTACTTC	CASSELAGWEETQYF
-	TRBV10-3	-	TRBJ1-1	TGTGCCATCAGTGAGTCGACCCCAGCCCTCTACACTGAAGCTTTCTTT	CAISESTPALYTEAFF
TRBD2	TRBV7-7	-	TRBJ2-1	TGTGCCAGCAGCTTGGGGACCGGGGTGGCGGGGGGCCTGTTCTTC	CASSLGTGVAGGLFF
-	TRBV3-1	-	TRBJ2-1	TGTGCCAGCAGCCAAGACAAAAGGAGGCTAGGGGTCTATGAGCAGTTCTTC	CASSQDKRRLGVYEQFF
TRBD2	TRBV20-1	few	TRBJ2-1	TGCAGTGCTAGAGATCAAGGCGGGAGGCTTGGATACAATGAGCAGTTCTTC	CSARDQGGRLGYNEQFF
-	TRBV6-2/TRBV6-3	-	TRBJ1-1	TGTGCCAGCAGTACCCAGGGGATGAACACTGAAGCTTTCTTT	CASSTQGMNTEAFF
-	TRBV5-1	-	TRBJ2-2	TGCGCCAGCAGCTTGGATGGGGGAACCGGGGAGCTGTTTTTT	CASSLDGGTGELFF
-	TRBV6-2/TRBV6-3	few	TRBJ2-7	TGTGCCAGCAGTTACGAGGCAGGGATTTCCTACGAGCAGTACTTC	CASSYEAGISYEQYF
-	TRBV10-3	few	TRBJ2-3	TGTGCCATCAGTGAGGAGGGGGATGGCACAGATACGCAGTATTTT	CAISEEGDGTDTQYF
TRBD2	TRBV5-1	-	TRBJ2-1	TGCGCCAGCAGCTTGGGGGACTACCGCTACAATGAGCAGTTCTTC	CASSLGDYRYNEQFF
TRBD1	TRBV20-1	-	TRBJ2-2	TGCAGTGCTACAGGAGGGACAGGGGGGACCGGGGAGCTGTTTTTT	CSATGGTGGTGELFF
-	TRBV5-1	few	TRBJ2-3	TGCGCCAGCAGCTTGGTACCGGGTCTAGCAGGGGATACGCAGTATTTT	CASSLVPGLAGDTQYF
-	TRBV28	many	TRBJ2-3	TGTGCCAGCAGTTTTGAGGGTGACGGAGATACGCAGTATTTT	CASSFEGDGDTQYF
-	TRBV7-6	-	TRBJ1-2	TGTGCCAGCAGCTTATCTCTCTGGGGAAATGGCTACACCTTC	CASSLSLWGNGYTF
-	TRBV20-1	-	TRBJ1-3	TGCAGTGCGCCACATACCGCTTTCTCTGGAAACACCATATATTTT	CSAPHTAFSGNTIYF
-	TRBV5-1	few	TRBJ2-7	TGCGCCAGCAGCTTGATTGACCAGGAGCAGTACTTC	CASSLIDQEQYF
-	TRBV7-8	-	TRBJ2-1	TGTGCCAGCAGCCTTTCAAGACTAGGCTACTACAATGAGCAGTTCTTC	CASSLSRLGYYNEQFF
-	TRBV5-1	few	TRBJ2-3	TGCGCCAGCAGCTTGGTGACAGGCCCCTCAGATACGCAGTATTTT	CASSLVTGPSDTQYF
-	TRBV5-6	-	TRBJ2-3	TGTGCCAGCAGCTTGGCCGGGCTCGGGAGTGGGGATACGCAGTATTTT	CASSLAGLGSGDTQYF
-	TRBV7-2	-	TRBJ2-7	TGTGCCAGCAGCAGGCCGCCATCCCTTTACGAGCAGTACTTC	CASSRPPSLYEQYF
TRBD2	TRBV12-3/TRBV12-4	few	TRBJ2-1	TGTGCCAGCAGCCTTTCCTCCTCGGGACTAGTGTCGCTGTTCTTC	CASSLSSSGLVSLFF
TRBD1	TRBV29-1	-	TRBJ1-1	TGCAGCGCTGAAGGGGGACAGTCAACACTTGAAGCTTTCTTT	CSAEGGQSTLEAFF